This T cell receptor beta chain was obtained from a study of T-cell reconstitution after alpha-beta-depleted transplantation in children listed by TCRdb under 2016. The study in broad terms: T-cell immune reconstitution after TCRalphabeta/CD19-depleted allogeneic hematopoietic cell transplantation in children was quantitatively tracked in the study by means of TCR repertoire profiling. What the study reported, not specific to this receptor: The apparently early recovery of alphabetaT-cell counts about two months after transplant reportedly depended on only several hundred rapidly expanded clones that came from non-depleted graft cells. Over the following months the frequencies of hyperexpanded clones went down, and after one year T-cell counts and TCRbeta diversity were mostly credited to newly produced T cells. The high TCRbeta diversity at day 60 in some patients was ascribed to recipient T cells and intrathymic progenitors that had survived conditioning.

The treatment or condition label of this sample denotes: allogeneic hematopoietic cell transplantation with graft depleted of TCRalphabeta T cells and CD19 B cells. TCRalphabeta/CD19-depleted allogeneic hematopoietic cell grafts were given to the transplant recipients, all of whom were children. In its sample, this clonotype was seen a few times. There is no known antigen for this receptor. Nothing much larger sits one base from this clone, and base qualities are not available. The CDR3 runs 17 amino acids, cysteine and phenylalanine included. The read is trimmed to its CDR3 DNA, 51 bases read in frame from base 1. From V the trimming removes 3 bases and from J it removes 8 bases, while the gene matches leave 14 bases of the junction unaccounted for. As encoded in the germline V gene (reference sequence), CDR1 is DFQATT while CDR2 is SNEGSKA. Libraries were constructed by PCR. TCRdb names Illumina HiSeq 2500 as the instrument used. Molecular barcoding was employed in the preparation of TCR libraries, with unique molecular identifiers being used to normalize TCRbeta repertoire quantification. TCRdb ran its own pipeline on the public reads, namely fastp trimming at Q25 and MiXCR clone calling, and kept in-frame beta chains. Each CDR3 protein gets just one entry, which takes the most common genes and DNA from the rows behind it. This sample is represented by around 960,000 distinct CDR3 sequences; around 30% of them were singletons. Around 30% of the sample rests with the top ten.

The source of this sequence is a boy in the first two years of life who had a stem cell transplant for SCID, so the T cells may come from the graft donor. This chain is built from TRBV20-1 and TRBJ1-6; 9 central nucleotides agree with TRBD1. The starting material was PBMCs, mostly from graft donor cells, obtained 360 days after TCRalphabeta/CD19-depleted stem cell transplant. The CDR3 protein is CSARGGHRGRMDSPLHF. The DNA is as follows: TGCAGTGCTAGGGGGGGGCACAGGGGGCGGATGGATTCACCCCTCCACTTT.